The subject of this entry is one T cell receptor (beta chain). Its antigen remains unidentified. There are 13 residues in the CDR3. V shed 7 bases and J shed 4 bases, with 13 bases lying between them. Then a second PCR, running roughly 7 to 11 cycles, was carried out with a sample-barcoded 5' primer and a J-beta primer mix. TCRdb fed the 5' RACE reads into MiXCR, producing one record per CDR3 protein. The sample yields over 1,300,000 distinct CDR3 sequences, 59% seen once. The data are from a study of blood T cells in healthy people across ages. Every donor contributed about 10 milliliters of peripheral blood by blood draw. The extraction recovered at least 6 micrograms of total RNA per sample. Regarding the study as a whole: The study lacked donor CMV status, which possibly confounded expanded clonotype changes. Older individuals had lower TCR beta diversity per million T cells (the decline was roughly linear).

The origin of this receptor is a man aged 18 to 29 in good health. The chain has TRBV12-3 or TRBV12-4 and TRBJ1-2, with D possibly TRBD1 on 5 matching bases. Specimen: blood. The CDR3 loop reads CASTPDRRYGYTF. The CDR3 DNA reads TGTGCCAGCACCCCAGACAGACGCTATGGCTACACCTTC.